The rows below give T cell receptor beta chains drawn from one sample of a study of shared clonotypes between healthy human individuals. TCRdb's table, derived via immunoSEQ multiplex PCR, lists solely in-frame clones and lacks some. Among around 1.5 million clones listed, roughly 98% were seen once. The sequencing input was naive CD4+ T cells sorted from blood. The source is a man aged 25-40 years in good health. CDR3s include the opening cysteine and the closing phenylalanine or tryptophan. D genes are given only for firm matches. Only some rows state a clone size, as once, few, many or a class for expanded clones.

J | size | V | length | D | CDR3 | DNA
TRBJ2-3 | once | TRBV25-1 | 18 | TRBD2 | CASPWTSGRYRNTDTQYF | TGTGCCAGCCCGTGGACTAGCGGGAGGTATAGGAATACAGATACGCAGTATTTT
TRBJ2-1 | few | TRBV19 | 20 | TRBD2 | CASSIGTGLAGPDSYNEQFF | TGTGCCAGTAGTATCGGGACGGGACTAGCGGGACCTGACTCCTACAATGAGCAGTTCTTC
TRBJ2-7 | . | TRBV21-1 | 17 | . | CASSKASWGPNSVRQYF | TGTGCCAGCAGCAAAGCGTCCTGGGGACCCAACTCCGTGCGGCAGTACTTC
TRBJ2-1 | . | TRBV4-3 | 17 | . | CASSQDTSKASYNEQFF | TGCGCCAGCAGCCAAGATACGTCCAAGGCCTCCTACAATGAGCAGTTCTTC
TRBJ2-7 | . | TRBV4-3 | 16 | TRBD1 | CASSQGGDRGIHEQYF | TGCGCCAGCAGCCAAGGGGGGGACAGGGGAATTCACGAGCAGTACTTC
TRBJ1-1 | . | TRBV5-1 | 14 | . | CASSPGRGNTEAFF | TGCGCCAGCAGCCCTGGACGGGGGAACACTGAAGCTTTCTTT
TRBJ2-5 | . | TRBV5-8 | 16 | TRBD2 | CASSHLAGGGQETQYF | TGTGCCAGCAGCCACCTAGCGGGAGGGGGCCAAGAGACCCAGTACTTC
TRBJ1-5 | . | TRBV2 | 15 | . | CASSLGREGNQPQHF | TGTGCCAGCAGCCTCGGCAGGGAAGGCAATCAGCCCCAGCATTTT
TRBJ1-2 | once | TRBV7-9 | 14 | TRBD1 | CASSGGQEDYGYTF | TGTGCCAGCAGCGGGGGACAGGAGGACTATGGCTACACCTTC
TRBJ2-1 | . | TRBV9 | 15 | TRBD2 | CASSLSWTSLDEQFF | TGTGCCAGCAGCCTCTCCTGGACTAGCCTGGATGAGCAGTTCTTC
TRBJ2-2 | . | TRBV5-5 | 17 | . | CASSPDLRRGPNGELFF | TGTGCCAGCAGCCCGGACCTTCGCAGGGGCCCCAACGGGGAGCTGTTTTTT
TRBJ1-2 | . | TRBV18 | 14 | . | CASSPLQGNYGYTF | TGTGCCAGCTCACCGCTGCAGGGGAACTATGGCTACACCTTC
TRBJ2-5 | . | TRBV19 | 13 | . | CASSMGSRGSQYF | TGTGCCAGTAGTATGGGCAGTCGAGGGTCCCAGTACTTC
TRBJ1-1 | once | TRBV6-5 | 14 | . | CASCFGGKNTEAFF | TGTGCCAGCTGTTTCGGCGGAAAAAACACTGAAGCTTTCTTT
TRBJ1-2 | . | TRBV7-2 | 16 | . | CASSRRGGGRDYGYTF | TGTGCCAGCAGCAGGAGAGGTGGGGGCCGGGACTATGGCTACACCTTC
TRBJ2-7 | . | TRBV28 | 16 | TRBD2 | CASIAAPGGSSYEQYF | TGTGCCAGCATTGCCGCCCCTGGCGGGAGCTCCTACGAGCAGTACTTC
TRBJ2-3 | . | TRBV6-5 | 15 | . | CASSRTITETDTQYF | TGTGCCAGCAGTCGCACTATTACAGAGACAGATACGCAGTATTTT
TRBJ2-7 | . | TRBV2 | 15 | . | CASAGGGGNVHEQYF | TGTGCCAGCGCCGGAGGTGGGGGGAATGTCCACGAGCAGTACTTC
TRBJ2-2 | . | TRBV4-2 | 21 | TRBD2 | CASSQDRSKSWTSGNTGELFF | TGTGCCAGCAGCCAAGATCGATCCAAGTCCTGGACTAGCGGGAACACCGGGGAGCTGTTTTTT
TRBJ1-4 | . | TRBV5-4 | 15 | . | CASSLGSGTNEKLFF | TGTGCCAGCAGCTTGGGCTCGGGGACTAATGAAAAACTGTTTTTT
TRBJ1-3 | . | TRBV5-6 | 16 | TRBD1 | CASRRTGVNSGNTIYF | TGTGCCAGCAGACGGACAGGAGTTAACTCTGGAAACACCATATATTTT
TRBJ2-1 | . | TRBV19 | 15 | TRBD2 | CASRPSGRAYNEQFF | TGTGCCAGTAGACCCAGCGGGAGGGCTTACAATGAGCAGTTCTTC
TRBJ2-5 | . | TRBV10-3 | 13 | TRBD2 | CAISGLAIETQYF | TGTGCCATCAGCGGACTAGCTATCGAGACCCAGTACTTC
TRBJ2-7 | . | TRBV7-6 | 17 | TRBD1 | CASSRYDGTGATYEQYF | TGTGCCAGCAGCCGTTATGATGGGACAGGGGCAACCTACGAGCAGTACTTC
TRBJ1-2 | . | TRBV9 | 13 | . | CASSGGNVEGYTF | TGTGCCAGCAGCGGTGGGAACGTCGAAGGCTACACCTTC
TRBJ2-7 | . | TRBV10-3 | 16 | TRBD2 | CAISEFTAGGPYEQYF | TGTGCCATCAGTGAGTTTACAGCGGGAGGGCCTTACGAGCAGTACTTC
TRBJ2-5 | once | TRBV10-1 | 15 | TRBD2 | CASSGSGALEETQYF | TGCGCCAGCAGTGGTAGCGGGGCCCTAGAAGAGACCCAGTACTTC
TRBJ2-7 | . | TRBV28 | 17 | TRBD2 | CASSPMSGRAYSYEQYF | TGTGCCAGCAGCCCCATGAGCGGGAGGGCCTATTCCTACGAGCAGTACTTC
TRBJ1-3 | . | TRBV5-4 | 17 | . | CASSSRATGNSGNTIYF | TGTGCCAGCAGCTCCAGAGCCACAGGGAACTCTGGAAACACCATATATTTT
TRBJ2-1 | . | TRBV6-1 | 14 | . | CASRTGILYNEQFF | TGTGCCAGCAGAACCGGGATCCTTTACAATGAGCAGTTCTTC
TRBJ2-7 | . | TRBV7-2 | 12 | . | CASSLAGLVQYF | TGTGCCAGCAGCTTAGCAGGGCTTGTGCAGTACTTC
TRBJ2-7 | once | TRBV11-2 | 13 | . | CASRNNGGYEQYF | TGTGCCAGCAGAAACAACGGAGGCTACGAGCAGTACTTC
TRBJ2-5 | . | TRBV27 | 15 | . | CASSPTDGRRKTQYF | TGTGCCAGCAGCCCGACTGACGGTCGGCGAAAGACCCAGTACTTC
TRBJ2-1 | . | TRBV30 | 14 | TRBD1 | CAWSVETGENEQFF | TGTGCCTGGAGTGTAGAGACAGGGGAGAATGAGCAGTTCTTC
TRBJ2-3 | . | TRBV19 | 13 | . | CASSIASTDTQYF | TGTGCCAGTAGTATCGCTAGCACCGATACGCAGTATTTT
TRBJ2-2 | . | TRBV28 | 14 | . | CASTRGPNTGELFF | TGTGCCAGCACCCGGGGCCCGAACACCGGGGAGCTGTTTTTT
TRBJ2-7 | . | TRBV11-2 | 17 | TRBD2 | CASSLGPSRGRAYEQYF | TGTGCCAGCAGCTTAGGACCCAGTAGAGGGAGGGCCTACGAGCAGTACTTC
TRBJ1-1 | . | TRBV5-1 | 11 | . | CASSTDPEAFF | TGCGCCAGCAGCACTGACCCTGAAGCTTTCTTT
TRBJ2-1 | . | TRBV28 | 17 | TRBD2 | CASRPGTSGSSGNEQFF | TGTGCCAGCAGACCCGGGACTAGCGGGAGTTCGGGCAATGAGCAGTTCTTC
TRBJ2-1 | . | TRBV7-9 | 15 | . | CASSTTSGMSDEQFF | TGTGCCAGCAGCACGACATCAGGGATGTCAGATGAGCAGTTCTTC
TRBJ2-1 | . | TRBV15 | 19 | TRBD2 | CATRAWGTSGSLSYNEQFF | TGTGCCACCAGAGCGTGGGGGACTAGCGGGTCCCTTTCCTACAATGAGCAGTTCTTC
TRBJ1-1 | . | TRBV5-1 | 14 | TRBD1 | CASSRDRVHTEAFF | TGCGCCAGCAGCAGGGACAGGGTTCACACTGAAGCTTTCTTT
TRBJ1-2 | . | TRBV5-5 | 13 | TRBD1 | CASSPIRDRGNTF | TGTGCCAGCAGCCCCATCCGGGACAGGGGAAACACCTTC
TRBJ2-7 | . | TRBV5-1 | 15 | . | CASNRDSTSPYEQYF | TGCGCCAGCAACCGGGACTCTACTTCACCTTACGAGCAGTACTTC
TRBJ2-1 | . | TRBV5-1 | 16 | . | CASSLREPSSYNEQFF | TGCGCCAGCAGCTTGAGGGAGCCAAGCTCCTACAATGAGCAGTTCTTC